This is a list of T cell receptor beta chains from one sample in a study of regulatory T cells in long-lasting Graves disease. From the multiplex PCR reads, TCRdb called clonotypes with MiXCR, one entry per CDR3 protein. This sample yields 620,000 or so distinct CDR3 sequences, of which roughly 15% are seen a single time; around a sixth belongs to the top ten. These sequences were also reported in another study, on T cells in Graves' hyperthyroidism and ophthalmopathy.

Source: peripheral blood mononuclear cells (PBMCs), taken at new diagnosis, from a patient treated with antithyroid drugs. The receptor source for this set is a woman younger than 45 with Graves disease. CDR3s include the opening cysteine and the closing phenylalanine or tryptophan. Fields, in order: D gene, V gene, J gene, clone size, CDR3 protein, CDR3 DNA. A D gene is named only where the DNA matches it firmly. Only some rows state a clone size, as once, few, many or a class for expanded clones.

>.|TRBV6-1|TRBJ2-2|many
CASSVNLANTGELFF
TGTGCCAGCAGTGTCAATCTGGCGAACACCGGGGAGCTGTTTTTT
>.|TRBV19|TRBJ1-1|few
CASSIGEGMNTEAFF
TGTGCCAGTAGTATTGGGGAGGGCATGAACACTGAAGCTTTCTTT
>.|TRBV11-2|TRBJ2-7|many
CASSLDGSPYEQYF
TGTGCCAGCAGCTTAGACGGTTCCCCCTACGAGCAGTACTTC
>TRBD1|TRBV7-8|TRBJ1-1|.
CASSLARTGTEAFF
TGTGCCAGCAGCTTAGCCAGGACAGGGACTGAAGCTTTCTTT
>.|TRBV11-2|TRBJ2-5|many
CASSQERVGETQYF
TGTGCCAGCAGCCAAGAGCGGGTAGGGGAGACCCAGTACTTC
>TRBD1|TRBV28|TRBJ2-7|many
CAIETGDHEQYF
TGTGCCATCGAAACAGGGGATCACGAGCAGTACTTC
>.|TRBV27|TRBJ2-4|few
CASSSGFSGAKNIQYF
TGTGCCAGCAGTTCGGGGTTTTCGGGAGCCAAAAACATTCAGTACTTC
>.|TRBV3-1|TRBJ1-2|many
CASKRIGKDYGYTF
TGTGCCAGCAAACGGATCGGCAAGGACTATGGCTACACCTTC
>.|TRBV9|TRBJ2-5|.
CASSAQDGIQETQYF
TGTGCCAGCAGCGCTCAGGACGGAATCCAAGAGACCCAGTACTTC
>.|TRBV12-3/TRBV12-4|TRBJ2-7|.
CASGKGVPYEQYF
TGTGCCAGCGGAAAGGGGGTCCCCTACGAGCAGTACTTC
>TRBD2|TRBV13|TRBJ2-2|many
CASRGTSSGELFF
TGTGCCAGCCGAGGGACTAGTTCCGGGGAGCTGTTTTTT
>.|TRBV6-1|TRBJ1-3|few
CASGRVTSGNTIYF
TGTGCCAGCGGTCGGGTGACCTCTGGAAACACCATATATTTT
>.|TRBV7-3|TRBJ2-2|.
CASSPQVRERVTGELFF
TGTGCCAGCAGCCCCCAGGTTCGGGAAAGGGTCACCGGGGAGCTGTTTTTT
>.|TRBV7-6|TRBJ2-2|many
CASSLAQGSTGELFF
TGTGCCAGCAGCTTGGCCCAAGGTAGCACCGGGGAGCTGTTTTTT
>TRBD1|TRBV27|TRBJ2-2|many
CASRLEGTGSSGELFF
TGTGCCAGCAGGCTTGAGGGGACAGGATCATCCGGGGAGCTGTTTTTT
>.|TRBV27|TRBJ2-7|many
CASSEHRVAYEQYF
TGTGCCAGCAGTGAACACAGGGTCGCCTACGAGCAGTACTTC
>.|TRBV6-1|TRBJ2-1|many
CASSEPGLWNEQFF
TGTGCCAGCAGTGAGCCGGGCCTGTGGAATGAGCAGTTCTTC
>.|TRBV11-1|TRBJ2-5|many
CASRPGLQETQYF
TGTGCCAGCAGACCTGGACTGCAAGAGACCCAGTACTTC
>.|TRBV5-1|TRBJ2-1|once
CASSLRALYNEQFF
TGCGCCAGCAGCCTTCGGGCCCTCTACAATGAGCAGTTCTTC
>TRBD2|TRBV3-1|TRBJ2-5|.
CASSQRGGIQETQYF
TGTGCCAGCAGCCAACGGGGAGGGATCCAAGAGACCCAGTACTTC
>TRBD2|TRBV7-2|TRBJ2-7|.
CASSSPTSGRALWADEQYF
TGTGCCAGCAGCTCCCCCACTAGCGGGAGGGCCCTTTGGGCCGACGAGCAGTACTTC
>.|TRBV12-3/TRBV12-4|TRBJ1-1|many
CASRTDSLNTEAFF
TGTGCCAGCAGAACGGACAGTCTGAACACTGAAGCTTTCTTT
>.|TRBV20-1|TRBJ2-1|many
CSALNDRGQGSYNEQFF
TGCAGTGCTCTTAACGATCGGGGCCAGGGGTCCTACAATGAGCAGTTCTTC
>.|TRBV6-9|TRBJ1-5|few
CASSSKQGSNQPQHF
TGTGCCAGCAGTTCCAAACAGGGAAGCAATCAGCCCCAGCATTTT
>.|TRBV20-1|TRBJ1-6|.
CSAQMGQNGPYNSPLHF
TGCAGTGCCCAAATGGGGCAGAATGGTCCTTATAATTCACCCCTCCACTTT
>.|TRBV9|TRBJ1-1|few
CASSPTSGNTEAFF
TGTGCCAGCAGCCCGACATCGGGGAACACTGAAGCTTTCTTT
>.|TRBV5-1|TRBJ2-1|few
CASSLGGGQDNEQFF
TGCGCCAGCAGCTTGGGGGGGGGACAGGACAATGAGCAGTTCTTC
>.|TRBV30|TRBJ1-4|.
CARRGSVREKLFF
TGTGCAAGGAGGGGGTCAGTGAGGGAAAAACTGTTTTTT
>.|TRBV3-1|TRBJ1-1|many
CASSQTPGHEAFF
TGTGCCAGCAGCCAGACCCCGGGGCACGAAGCTTTCTTT